This TCR beta chain derives from a study of T-cell reconstitution after alpha-beta-depleted transplantation in children. The ends were cut back, 4 bases at V and 2 bases at J, with 9 bases in the middle. The CDR3 contains 14 residues. Germline loops: CDR1 SGHAT, CDR2 FQNNGV. It was with unique molecular identifiers that the TCRbeta library was prepared. A single record per CDR3 protein comes from TCRdb applying MiXCR to the PCR reads. This table has 900,000 or so distinct CDR3 sequences, 16% appearing once. The sequenced sample was PBMCs, mostly from graft donor cells, obtained 360 days after TCRalphabeta/CD19-depleted stem cell transplant. The receptor was derived from a male patient between 10 and 17 years old who had a stem cell transplant for acute lymphoblastic leukemia, so the T cells may come from the graft donor. This chain uses TRBV11-2 with TRBJ2-4; possible D gene TRBD2, 5 bases. CDR3 nucleotide sequence: TGTGCCAGCAGCTCCGTAGCGACCAAAAACATTCAGTACTTC. Translating it yields CASSSVATKNIQYF.